These T cell receptor beta chains were read from a single sample in a study of CD8+CD57+ T cells in acquired aplastic anemia. TCRdb used MiXCR to reprocess the reads, holding one entry per CDR3 protein. The sample carries approximately 180,000 distinct CDR3 sequences, roughly half recorded once. Input material: sorted CD4+, CD8+, or CD8+CD57+ T cells (not recorded which) from PBMCs. Every receptor here comes from a human donor with aplastic anemia. The CDR3 runs from the conserved cysteine through the conserved F or W. The order of the fields is J gene, clone size, D gene, V gene, CDR3 DNA, CDR3 protein. D genes are given only for firm matches. Expanded clones are given a class, and other clones once, few, many or no size at all.

j_call: TRBJ2-5
clone_size: NA
d_call: NA
v_call: TRBV7-2
cdr3_nt: TGTGCCAGCAGCCCCAGCTCCGGGACCCAGTACTTC
cdr3_aa: CASSPSSGTQYF

j_call: TRBJ1-1
clone_size: few
d_call: NA
v_call: TRBV10-2
cdr3_nt: TGCGCCAGCAGGTTCAGACTGAACACTGAAGCTTTCTTT
cdr3_aa: CASRFRLNTEAFF

j_call: TRBJ2-3
clone_size: many
d_call: NA
v_call: TRBV3-1
cdr3_nt: TGTGCCAGCAGCCCAAGGGGAGATACGCAGTATTTT
cdr3_aa: CASSPRGDTQYF

j_call: TRBJ2-7
clone_size: many
d_call: NA
v_call: TRBV14
cdr3_nt: TGTGCCAGCAGCCAACAGACAGCGGTAAACGAGCAGTACTTC
cdr3_aa: CASSQQTAVNEQYF

j_call: TRBJ2-7
clone_size: NA
d_call: NA
v_call: TRBV6-2/TRBV6-3
cdr3_nt: TGTGCCAGCAGTTCGAGAGTGGGAGAGGATTTTCCCTACGAGCAGTACTTC
cdr3_aa: CASSSRVGEDFPYEQYF

j_call: TRBJ2-7
clone_size: NA
d_call: TRBD2
v_call: TRBV5-1
cdr3_nt: TGCGCCAGCAGCTGGGGCCAGATAGCGGGAGAGCAGTACTTC
cdr3_aa: CASSWGQIAGEQYF

j_call: TRBJ2-7
clone_size: NA
d_call: NA
v_call: TRBV24-1
cdr3_nt: TGTGCCACCAGTGTAGGGGCGGGATACGAGCAGTACTTC
cdr3_aa: CATSVGAGYEQYF

j_call: TRBJ2-2
clone_size: many
d_call: NA
v_call: TRBV5-4
cdr3_nt: TGTGCCAGCAGCTATCGCGCGAACAGGGATATCGGGGAGCTGTTTTTT
cdr3_aa: CASSYRANRDIGELFF

j_call: TRBJ1-1
clone_size: few
d_call: NA
v_call: TRBV29-1
cdr3_nt: TGCAGCGTTGACGGGGGGGTCATCACTGAAGCTTTCTTT
cdr3_aa: CSVDGGVITEAFF

j_call: TRBJ2-3
clone_size: many
d_call: NA
v_call: TRBV4-2
cdr3_nt: TGTGCCAGCAGCGCCACTGGCCCCGGCACAGATACGCAGTATTTT
cdr3_aa: CASSATGPGTDTQYF

j_call: TRBJ2-7
clone_size: NA
d_call: NA
v_call: TRBV2
cdr3_nt: TGTGCCAGCAGTGAAGGTGACAGCGGTTCCTACGAGCAGTACTTC
cdr3_aa: CASSEGDSGSYEQYF

j_call: TRBJ1-1
clone_size: many
d_call: TRBD1
v_call: TRBV11-2
cdr3_nt: TGTGCCAGCAGCTTGGAACCGGGACAGGCTGAAGCTTTCTTT
cdr3_aa: CASSLEPGQAEAFF

j_call: TRBJ1-1
clone_size: few
d_call: NA
v_call: TRBV20-1
cdr3_nt: TGCAGTGCTCCGGGACATCGAAACGGCACTGAAGCTTTCTTT
cdr3_aa: CSAPGHRNGTEAFF

j_call: TRBJ2-7
clone_size: NA
d_call: NA
v_call: TRBV20-1
cdr3_nt: TGCAGTGCGCTGACGGAAGTAGGCGAGCAGTACTTC
cdr3_aa: CSALTEVGEQYF

j_call: TRBJ2-7
clone_size: NA
d_call: NA
v_call: TRBV24-1
cdr3_nt: TGTGCCAGCAGTTACACGGGGGGCCTTTCGAGGCAGTACTTC
cdr3_aa: CASSYTGGLSRQYF

j_call: TRBJ2-3
clone_size: NA
d_call: NA
v_call: TRBV11-1
cdr3_nt: TGTGCCAGCAGCGAAGCAGGCGGGGTATTAGGCACAGATACGCAGTATTTT
cdr3_aa: CASSEAGGVLGTDTQYF

j_call: TRBJ2-7
clone_size: many
d_call: NA
v_call: TRBV29-1
cdr3_nt: TGCAGCGCCACAGGTGGAGGGAGGTCACGCGAGCAGTACTTC
cdr3_aa: CSATGGGRSREQYF

j_call: TRBJ1-1
clone_size: NA
d_call: NA
v_call: TRBV10-1
cdr3_nt: TGCGCCAGCAGCCAAGGGATCGCTAGCGGGGGGGGGACTGAAGCTTTCTTT
cdr3_aa: CASSQGIASGGGTEAFF

j_call: TRBJ2-7
clone_size: NA
d_call: TRBD1
v_call: TRBV20-1
cdr3_nt: TGCAGTGCCCAAACCTCTGACAGGGAGAGCTCCTACGAGCAGTACTTC
cdr3_aa: CSAQTSDRESSYEQYF

j_call: TRBJ2-7
clone_size: many
d_call: TRBD1
v_call: TRBV24-1
cdr3_nt: TGTGCCACCAGTGACCCCGGGACAGGGAAGTACGAGCAGTACTTC
cdr3_aa: CATSDPGTGKYEQYF

j_call: TRBJ2-3
clone_size: many
d_call: TRBD1
v_call: TRBV12-3/TRBV12-4
cdr3_nt: TGTGCCACCCGTCCGGGACAGGGGGCAGATACGCAGTATTTT
cdr3_aa: CATRPGQGADTQYF

j_call: TRBJ1-1
clone_size: NA
d_call: NA
v_call: TRBV30
cdr3_nt: TGTGCCTGGAGCGGAGGGGATCGCTCCCCCGGAAGAGGGGACACTGAAGCTTTCTTT
cdr3_aa: CAWSGGDRSPGRGDTEAFF

j_call: TRBJ2-1
clone_size: NA
d_call: NA
v_call: TRBV25-1
cdr3_nt: TGTGCCAGCAGTGATTCCTACTCCTACAATGAGCAGTTCTTC
cdr3_aa: CASSDSYSYNEQFF

j_call: TRBJ2-7
clone_size: NA
d_call: TRBD1
v_call: TRBV6-1
cdr3_nt: TGTGCCAGCAGTGACGGGGGACAGGGCTACGAGCAGTACTTC
cdr3_aa: CASSDGGQGYEQYF

j_call: TRBJ2-7
clone_size: NA
d_call: NA
v_call: TRBV20-1
cdr3_nt: TGCAGTGCTCGACAACCTGGGGGCTACGAGCAGTACTTC
cdr3_aa: CSARQPGGYEQYF

j_call: TRBJ2-3
clone_size: many
d_call: NA
v_call: TRBV10-3
cdr3_nt: TGTGCCATCACCATAGCACCCACAGATACGCAGTATTTT
cdr3_aa: CAITIAPTDTQYF

j_call: TRBJ2-7
clone_size: many
d_call: TRBD2
v_call: TRBV3-1
cdr3_nt: TGTGCCAGCAGCCAGGGGACTAGGGGACCCCGGCAGTACTTC
cdr3_aa: CASSQGTRGPRQYF

j_call: TRBJ1-5
clone_size: NA
d_call: TRBD1
v_call: TRBV12-3/TRBV12-4
cdr3_nt: TGTGCCAGCAGTCAGGGACAGTTTTTTAGCAATCAGCCCCAGCGTTTT
cdr3_aa: CASSQGQFFSNQPQRF

j_call: TRBJ2-1
clone_size: NA
d_call: TRBD2
v_call: TRBV25-1
cdr3_nt: TGTGCCAGCAGTGCGGTAGCGGGATACAATGAGCAGTTCTTC
cdr3_aa: CASSAVAGYNEQFF

j_call: TRBJ1-2
clone_size: many
d_call: TRBD1
v_call: TRBV7-9
cdr3_nt: TGTGCCAGCACCCTGGACAGGGGCAATTATGATGGCTACACCTTC
cdr3_aa: CASTLDRGNYDGYTF

j_call: TRBJ1-2
clone_size: many
d_call: TRBD1
v_call: TRBV20-1
cdr3_nt: TGCAGTGCTAGAGAAACAGGGGCGCCTTCTATCGGCTACACCTTC
cdr3_aa: CSARETGAPSIGYTF

j_call: TRBJ1-5
clone_size: many
d_call: NA
v_call: TRBV2
cdr3_nt: TGTGCCAGCAGTGAAGCGATTCTCAAGCCGACGGGTCAGCCCCAGCATTTT
cdr3_aa: CASSEAILKPTGQPQHF

j_call: TRBJ2-1
clone_size: NA
d_call: NA
v_call: TRBV3-1
cdr3_nt: TGTGCCAGCAGTCAGCGGATCAATGAGCAGTTCTTC
cdr3_aa: CASSQRINEQFF

j_call: TRBJ1-3
clone_size: once
d_call: NA
v_call: TRBV19
cdr3_nt: TGTGCCAGTATCGATCATGCTGGAAACACCATATATTTT
cdr3_aa: CASIDHAGNTIYF

j_call: TRBJ2-7
clone_size: NA
d_call: NA
v_call: TRBV10-1
cdr3_nt: TGCGCCAGCAGTGAGTCTCAGGCGCCCTACGAGCAGTACTTC
cdr3_aa: CASSESQAPYEQYF

j_call: TRBJ1-2
clone_size: NA
d_call: NA
v_call: TRBV20-1
cdr3_nt: TGCAGTGCTAGAGAAATTGGTCCCGGGAACTATGGCTACACCTTC
cdr3_aa: CSAREIGPGNYGYTF

j_call: TRBJ2-7
clone_size: NA
d_call: NA
v_call: TRBV6-1
cdr3_nt: TGTGCCAGCATAACAGGGCCCTACGAGCAGTACTTC
cdr3_aa: CASITGPYEQYF

j_call: TRBJ2-7
clone_size: NA
d_call: TRBD1
v_call: TRBV11-2
cdr3_nt: TGTGCCAGCAGCTATTGGACAGGGCAATACGAGCAGTACTTC
cdr3_aa: CASSYWTGQYEQYF

j_call: TRBJ1-2
clone_size: NA
d_call: NA
v_call: TRBV11-1
cdr3_nt: TGTGCCAGCAGCGGTACCGGGTCCCCCCCGGATCAGGGCTATGGCTACACCTTC
cdr3_aa: CASSGTGSPPDQGYGYTF

j_call: TRBJ2-3
clone_size: many
d_call: NA
v_call: TRBV20-1
cdr3_nt: TGCAGTGCTAGAGACCCCATCTCAGTTACGCAGTATTTT
cdr3_aa: CSARDPISVTQYF

j_call: TRBJ1-6
clone_size: many
d_call: TRBD1
v_call: TRBV11-2
cdr3_nt: TGTGCCAGCAGCACAAGGGTGTCCAGGGGGAGCTCCTATAATTCACCCCTCCACTTT
cdr3_aa: CASSTRVSRGSSYNSPLHF

j_call: TRBJ1-6
clone_size: many
d_call: TRBD1
v_call: TRBV27
cdr3_nt: TGTGCCAGCAGTCACAAGGACAGGAATCAGTATAATTCACCCCTCCACTTT
cdr3_aa: CASSHKDRNQYNSPLHF